What follows is one T cell receptor beta chain and its context. It has no known antigen specificity. Per-base qualities were not stored, and no clone one base away is much larger. The germline V end is reduced by 7 bases and the J end by 2 bases; junction bases left unmatched: 9. The cysteine opens and the phenylalanine closes a CDR3 of 15 amino acids. Only the CDR3 DNA is retained, 45 bases long and in frame from the first base. CDR1 and CDR2, looked up from the germline V gene, are MNHEY and SVGAGI. The immunoSEQ Assay, a bias-controlled multiplex PCR, was used to amplify TCRbeta CDR3 regions from genomic DNA. As for how the authors treated the data: The number of nucleated cells in each sample was estimated from the amplification of reference gene primers within the assay. To quantify the absolute abundance of each unique TCRbeta CDR3 rearrangement, sequence reads were collapsed and filtered. For each sample, productive Simpson clonality was calculated by taking the square root of Simpson's diversity index across productive rearrangements. TCRdb's version of the immuneACCESS table is confined to in-frame rearrangements and falls short of the full clone set. An unresolved V gene accounts for under half of the shortfall where checked; the remainder is of unknown origin. The V and J calls and clone size are taken from that table; D and trimming were inferred from the DNA. The sample data list over 200,000 clones, and about nine tenths of these were observed just once. The top ten hold roughly 2.6% of the sample.

One collaborating source in Seattle enrolled patients during active infection and followed them longitudinally through the course of disease. The collaborating institutions used their own protocols to collect whole blood in K2EDTA tubes. For TCRbeta analysis, collaborator samples were shipped as frozen whole blood, as isolated PBMCs, or as DNA extracted from either sample type. The data were taken from a study of blood T cell repertoires in COVID-19 (dated by TCRdb to 2019 to 2021). Looking at the study overall: Samples covering the acute and convalescent phases of COVID-19 were provided by collaborators in the United States, Italy and Spain. The prospective study material was composed of cDNA or gDNA derived from T cells, B-cell-depleted T cells, or PBMCs. Deeply sampled blood TCRbeta repertoires from subjects exposed to, actively infected with, or recovered from COVID-19 were included in the dataset. The repertoires were released in a freely available public database meant as a resource for research on the immune response to SARS-CoV-2. Samples came from the ongoing ImmuneRACE study (first 160 participants) plus 1,254 subjects from 6 global collaborators. A de-identified subject ID, COVID-19 status, age in years and sex were almost always included in the sample metadata. Where available, HLA class I and class II types were taken from metadata supplied by the sample provider and were not determined by assay-based typing. Paper-wide results and their limitations: The quantity of clinical and demographic metadata differed by source and by participant and was supplied without curation.

The sample was peripheral blood. The receptor's source is a man aged 25-40 years with COVID-19, enrolled during active disease. Here the chain combines TRBV6-5 and TRBJ1-2; 8 central nucleotides agree with TRBD1. The CDR3 protein is CASTRTGSSNYGYTF. The DNA is as follows: TGTGCCAGCACGCGGACAGGGTCTTCCAACTATGGCTACACCTTC.